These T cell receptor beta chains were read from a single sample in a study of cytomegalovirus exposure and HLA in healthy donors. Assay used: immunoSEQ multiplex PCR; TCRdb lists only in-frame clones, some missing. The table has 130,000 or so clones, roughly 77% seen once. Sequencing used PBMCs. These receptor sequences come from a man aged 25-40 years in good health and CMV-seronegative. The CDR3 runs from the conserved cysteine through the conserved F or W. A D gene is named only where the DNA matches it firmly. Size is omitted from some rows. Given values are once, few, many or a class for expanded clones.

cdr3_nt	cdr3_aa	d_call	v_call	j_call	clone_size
TGTGCCAGCAGAGCGGGGGGAAGCACAGATACGCAGTATTTT	CASRAGGSTDTQYF	TRBD2	TRBV25-1	TRBJ2-3	few
TGTGCCAGCAGCGGGGGACTAGGTTACAATGAGCAGTTCTTC	CASSGGLGYNEQFF	TRBD2	TRBV9	TRBJ2-1	-
TGTGCCAGCAGCGTAACCCGGTCAGATACGCAGTATTTT	CASSVTRSDTQYF	-	TRBV9	TRBJ2-3	-
TGTGCCAGCAGTGCTTATAGCAATCAGCCCCAGCATTTT	CASSAYSNQPQHF	-	TRBV6-4	TRBJ1-5	-
TGTGCCACCAGCAGCTCGCCGCGAGACCAAGAGACCCAGTACTTC	CATSSSPRDQETQYF	-	TRBV15	TRBJ2-5	-
TGTGCCAGCAGTTCCTGGACTAGCGGGAGGGCAGATACGCAGTATTTT	CASSSWTSGRADTQYF	TRBD2	TRBV6-5	TRBJ2-3	-
TGTGCCAGCAGCTGGGGACAGGGGATAAGGGCAGATACGCAGTATTTT	CASSWGQGIRADTQYF	TRBD1	TRBV7-2	TRBJ2-3	-
TGCGCCAGCAGCCACAGGGGACAACAAGAGACCCAGTACTTC	CASSHRGQQETQYF	TRBD1	TRBV5-1	TRBJ2-5	-
TGTGCCAGTAGTCTCTTAGGGGTCTATAATTCACCCCTCCACTTT	CASSLLGVYNSPLHF	-	TRBV19	TRBJ1-6	-
TGTGCCAGCCGGGAGTACAATGAGCAGTTCTTC	CASREYNEQFF	-	TRBV2	TRBJ2-1	-
TGTGCCAGCAGCTTTCTTTCCTACGAGCAGTACTTC	CASSFLSYEQYF	-	TRBV7-9	TRBJ2-7	-
TGTGCCAGCAGCTTGGCCGAGGGTAGGAATGAAAAACTGTTTTTT	CASSLAEGRNEKLFF	-	TRBV5-6	TRBJ1-4	-
TGCGCCAGCAGCTTGCGGGGGGGAAGCTCCTACAATGAGCAGTTCTTC	CASSLRGGSSYNEQFF	TRBD2	TRBV5-1	TRBJ2-1	-
TGTGCCAGTAGGGGGAGGAATGAGCAGTTCTTC	CASRGRNEQFF	-	TRBV19	TRBJ2-1	few
TGTGCCAGCAGCGCAAGGACAGGGGTAGATACGCAGTATTTT	CASSARTGVDTQYF	TRBD1	TRBV9	TRBJ2-3	-
TGCAGCGTTGAAGATTTGGGCACCCACACTGAAGCTTTCTTT	CSVEDLGTHTEAFF	-	TRBV29-1	TRBJ1-1	-
TGCAGCGTTGAGATAGGGGGGGAGTACGAGCAGTACTTC	CSVEIGGEYEQYF	-	TRBV29-1	TRBJ2-7	-
TGTGCCAGCGACAGGACAGGGGTAATTTGCAATCAGCCCCAGCATTTT	CASDRTGVICNQPQHF	-	TRBV21-1	TRBJ1-5	-
TGTGCCAGCAGCACGGGACAGGGCAATTCACCCCTCCACTTT	CASSTGQGNSPLHF	TRBD1	TRBV5-6	TRBJ1-6	once
TGTGCCAGCAGCTTAGTGGGGCTAGCGGGGCATAGCACAGATACGCAGTATTTT	CASSLVGLAGHSTDTQYF	TRBD2	TRBV7-9	TRBJ2-3	-
TGTGCCAGCAGTTACTTCCGGGGCAGGGGTGGAACTGAAGCTTTCTTT	CASSYFRGRGGTEAFF	-	TRBV6-5	TRBJ1-1	few
TGTGCCAGCAGCCATTACCCGGGACTAGCGGAAAGCACAGATACGCAGTATTTT	CASSHYPGLAESTDTQYF	TRBD2	TRBV4-2	TRBJ2-3	-
TGTGCCAGCAGCTTGGTACCGGGCTCCTACAATGAGCAGTTCTTC	CASSLVPGSYNEQFF	-	TRBV5-6	TRBJ2-1	-